This T cell receptor (beta chain) was profiled in a study of blood T cell repertoires in COVID-19. TCRdb's table, derived via immunoSEQ multiplex PCR, lists solely in-frame clones and lacks some. The table shows roughly 300,000 clones, with 85% occurring only once. This clone was seen once. This TCR was sampled from a woman in her forties or fifties who had recovered from COVID-19. Material: PBMCs or T cells enriched from blood (not recorded which).

CDR3 loop: CATSRAQEFQPQHF. In DNA, the CDR3 is TGTGCCACCAGCAGAGCGCAGGAATTTCAGCCCCAGCATTTT. The chain joins TRBV15 to TRBJ1-5, with D unresolved. Germline lookup yields CDR1 LNHNV and CDR2 YYDKDF (reference sequence). The V gene lost 1 base and the J gene lost 6 bases, with 10 bases spanning the gap. The CDR3 is 14 amino acids. Supplemented by reference TRBV15 and TRBJ1-5, the full variable domain reads DAMVIQNPRYQVTQFGKPVTLSCSQTLNHNVMYWYQQKSSQAPKLLFHYYDKDFNNEADTPDNFQSRRPNTSFCFLDIRSPGLGDTAMYLCATSRAQEFQPQHFGDGTRLSIL.